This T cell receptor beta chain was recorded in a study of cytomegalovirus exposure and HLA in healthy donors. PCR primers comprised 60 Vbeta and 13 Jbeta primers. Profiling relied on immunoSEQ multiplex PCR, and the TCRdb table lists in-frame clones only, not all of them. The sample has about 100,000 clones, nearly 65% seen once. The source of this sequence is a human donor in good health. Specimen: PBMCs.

The CDR3 protein is CASNTGQVAGDAFF. The DNA of the CDR3 is TGTGCCAGTAATACGGGACAGGTAGCGGGGGACGCTTTCTTT. The chain combines TRBV19 with TRBJ1-1, with 8 bases that match TRBD1. Germline V gene lookup returns CDR1 LNHDA and CDR2 SQIVND (reference sequence). The V gene end was trimmed by 7 bases and the J gene end by 11 bases; junction bases not matched to a gene: 15. The CDR3 totals 14 residues.